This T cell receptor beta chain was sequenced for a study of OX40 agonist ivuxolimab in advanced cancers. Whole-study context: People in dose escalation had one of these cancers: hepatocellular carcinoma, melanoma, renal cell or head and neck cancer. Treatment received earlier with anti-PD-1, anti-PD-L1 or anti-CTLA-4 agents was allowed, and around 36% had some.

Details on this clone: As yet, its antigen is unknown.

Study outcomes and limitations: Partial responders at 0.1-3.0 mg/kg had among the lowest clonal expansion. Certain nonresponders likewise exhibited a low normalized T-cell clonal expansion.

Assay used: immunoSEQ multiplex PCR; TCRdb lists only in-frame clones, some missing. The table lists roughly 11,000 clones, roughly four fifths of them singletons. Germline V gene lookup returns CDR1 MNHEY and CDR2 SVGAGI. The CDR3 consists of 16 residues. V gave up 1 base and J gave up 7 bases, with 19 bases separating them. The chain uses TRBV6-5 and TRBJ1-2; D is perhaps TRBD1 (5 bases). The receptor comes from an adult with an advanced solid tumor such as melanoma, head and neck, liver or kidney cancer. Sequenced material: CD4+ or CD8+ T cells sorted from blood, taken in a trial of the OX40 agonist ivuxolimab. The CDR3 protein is CASSYLPTTAGGGYTF. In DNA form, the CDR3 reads TGTGCCAGCAGTTACTTACCCACGACAGCGGGCGGTGGCTACACCTTC.